This entry lists 30 T cell receptor beta chains sequenced from one sample in a study of graft-versus-host responses after intestinal transplantation. Libraries were prepared by immunoSEQ multiplex PCR; TCRdb keeps only in-frame clonotypes and omits some of them. The sample carries roughly 64,000 clones, roughly 90% recorded once. These receptors have no known antigen. The sample in question was unstimulated CD8+ T cells sorted from spleen or lymph node cells, obtained before transplant. Receptor source: a human donor who was the organ donor for an intestinal transplant.

This clone was seen a single time. The chain is built from TRBV19 and TRBJ2-1, with 8 bases lining up with TRBD2. Trimming removed 3 bases from V and 5 bases from J; junction bases left unmatched: 12. This CDR3 is built from 17 residues. Germline CDR1 and CDR2: LNHDA and SQIVND (reference sequence). Here the CDR3 reads CASSIPGLGAGDNEQFF. The CDR3 nucleotides are TGTGCCAGTAGTATCCCAGGGTTGGGAGCGGGAGACAATGAGCAGTTCTTC.

This chain connects TRBV13 to TRBJ2-7, with a tentative D call TRBD1 (5 bases). Germline V gene lookup returns CDR1 PRHDT and CDR2 FYEKMQ (reference sequence). The CDR3 sequence is 13 residues long. V lost 6 bases to trimming and J lost 1 base, with 10 bases between them. The CDR3 sequence: CASSDDSSYEQYF. The CDR3 DNA is TGTGCCAGCAGTGACGACAGTTCCTACGAGCAGTACTTC.

This clone was observed a single time. The chain uses TRBV13 and TRBJ2-1; TRBD1 agrees at 8 bases. The germline gives CDR1 PRHDT, CDR2 FYEKMQ (reference sequence). This CDR3 has 15 residues. The V gene end was trimmed by 2 bases and the J gene end by 3 bases; junction bases not matched to a gene: 3. In DNA form, the CDR3 reads TGTGCCAGCAGCTTACGCGACAGGGGCTACAATGAGCAGTTCTTC. Its translation: CASSLRDRGYNEQFF. Variable domain in full (rest from reference TRBV13 and TRBJ2-1): AAGVIQSPRHLIKEKRETATLKCYPIPRHDTVYWYQQGPGQDPQFLISFYEKMQSDKGSIPDRFSAQQFSDYHSELNMSSLELGDSALYFCASSLRDRGYNEQFFGPGTRLTVL.

The chain carries TRBV4-2 and TRBJ2-3, with 8 bases aligning to TRBD2. This CDR3 has 17 amino acids. The germline V gene has CDR1 LGHNA and CDR2 YNFKEQ. V lost 1 base and J lost 3; bases outside the gene matches: 9. In nucleotides, the CDR3 is TGTGCCAGCAGCCAAGGAAAACAGACTAGCGTAACAGATACGCAGTATTTT. Its protein product is CASSQGKQTSVTDTQYF.

This clone was picked up one time. This chain uses TRBV5-6 with TRBJ2-5; maybe TRBD2 (5 bases). Looked up from germline, CDR1 is SGHDT and CDR2 is YYEEEE. V was clipped by 0 bases and J by 7 bases, with 13 bases between them. The CDR3 sequence is 14 residues long. CDR3 nucleotides: TGTGCCAGCAGCTTGGCCGGGTCCCGGGGGACCCAGTACTTC. This sequence encodes CASSLAGSRGTQYF.

This clone occurred once. This chain connects TRBV11-2 to TRBJ2-7; 11 bases align to TRBD1. The junction had 6 bases not matched to a gene; V was cut back by 5 bases and J by 3 bases. CDR1 and CDR2 from the germline V gene are SGHAT and FQNNGV. CDR3 length: 15 amino acids. CDR3: CASSTGTGGYYEQYF. CDR3 DNA: TGTGCCAGCAGCACCGGGACAGGGGGATACTACGAGCAGTACTTC.

The chain joins TRBV4-1 to TRBJ1-2, with TRBD1 matching over 9 bases. CDR3 length equals 15 residues. Trimming removed 1 base from V and 5 bases from J; junction bases left unmatched: 5. The germline gives CDR1 MGHRA, CDR2 YSYEKL. CDR3 sequence (DNA): TGCGCCAGCAGCCAAGCACCGGGACAGGGATATGGCTACACCTTC. It translates to CASSQAPGQGYGYTF.

The chain couples TRBV27 to TRBJ2-3; 9 nucleotides align to TRBD2. This CDR3 comprises 15 residues. Germline lookup yields CDR1 MNHEY and CDR2 SMNVEV (reference sequence). The V and J ends lost 2 bases and 0 bases, in that order; junction bases with no gene match: 0. CDR3 protein: CASSLLAGSTDTQYF. The CDR3 DNA sequence: TGTGCCAGCAGTTTACTAGCGGGAAGCACAGATACGCAGTATTTT.

The chain couples TRBV28 to TRBJ2-5; the match to TRBD2 covers 7 bases. V trimming: 5 bases; J trimming: 3 bases; junction bases outside the gene matches: 9. In germline, CDR1 is MDHEN, CDR2 SYDVKM. The CDR3 totals 15 residues. CDR3 in DNA: TGTGCCAGCAGTCCCGTCAGGCTAGCGGAAGAGACCCAGTACTTC. Encoded protein: CASSPVRLAEETQYF.

CDR3 region: CASSQGTGGAEQYF. CDR3 nucleotides: TGTGCCAGCAGCCAAGGGACAGGGGGTGCCGAGCAGTACTTC. The J gene is TRBJ2-7, the V gene TRBV13, with 11 bases identical to TRBD1. The CDR3 extends over 14 amino acids. Germline V gene data show CDR1 as PRHDT and CDR2 as FYEKMQ (reference sequence). V shed 5 bases, J shed 6 bases, and the junction held 6 bases outside the gene matches.

CDR3 sequence reads: CASSWREADTQYF. The CDR3 DNA reads as TGTGCCAGTAGCTGGAGGGAGGCAGATACGCAGTATTTT. The chain recombines TRBV19 with TRBJ2-3, with a tentative D call TRBD2 (6 bases). The germline V and J ends were trimmed by 6 bases and 4 bases, with 11 bases remaining between them. This CDR3 contains 13 residues. The germline gives CDR1 LNHDA, CDR2 SQIVND (reference sequence).

The rearrangement joins TRBV7-9 to TRBJ2-1, with D unresolved. Germline CDR1 and CDR2: SEHNR and FQNEAQ (reference sequence). V was shortened by 2 bases and J by 0 bases, with 8 bases between the two germline ends. This CDR3 is built from 15 residues. The CDR3 DNA reads TGTGCCAGCAGCTTAATACAACCCTCCTACAATGAGCAGTTCTTC. Protein product: CASSLIQPSYNEQFF.

V gene TRBV6-1 combines with J gene TRBJ1-2; TRBD1 matches 8 bases. Germline CDR1 MNHNS, CDR2 SASEGT. V shed 4 bases and J 6 bases; nucleotides not matched to a gene: 4. The CDR3 runs 13 residues. CDR3 protein: CASSGQGKDGYTF. The CDR3 nucleotides are TGTGCCAGCAGTGGACAGGGGAAAGATGGCTACACCTTC.

V and J are TRBV7-6 and TRBJ2-3; possibly TRBD1 for D (6 bases). The length of the CDR3 is 13 residues. Germline V gives CDR1 SGHVS, CDR2 FNYEAQ. Trimming cost V 5 bases and J 5 bases, with 11 bases left between them. In nucleotides, the CDR3 is TGTGCCAGCAGCGTTAAAGGGGGAGATACGCAGTATTTT. Protein: CASSVKGGDTQYF.

V gene TRBV28 combines with J gene TRBJ2-3, with TRBD2 matching 7 bases. With 2 bases clipped from V and 2 bases from J, the junction kept 13 bases outside the gene matches. The CDR3 consists of 18 residues. The germline gives CDR1 MDHEN, CDR2 SYDVKM. The CDR3 loop reads CASSLTRLAEAPTDTQYF. DNA for the CDR3: TGTGCCAGCAGTTTAACGAGGCTAGCGGAGGCCCCCACAGATACGCAGTATTTT. Variable domain in full (rest from reference TRBV28 and TRBJ2-3): DVKVTQSSRYLVKRTGEKVFLECVQDMDHENMFWYRQDPGLGLRLIYFSYDVKMKEKGDIPEGYSVSREKKERFSLILESASTNQTSMYLCASSLTRLAEAPTDTQYFGPGTRLTVL.

The rearrangement links TRBV6-1 to TRBJ1-1, with D possibly being TRBD1 (6 bases). V gave up 7 bases and J gave up 8 bases, with 11 bases separating them. CDR1 is MNHNS, CDR2 SASEGT, per germline. This CDR3 spans 11 amino acids. The CDR3 loop reads CASILGQEAFF. Written as DNA, the CDR3 is TGTGCCAGCATCCTGGGACAAGAAGCTTTCTTT.

The chain has TRBV7-9 and TRBJ2-3, with 10 bases lining up with TRBD1. Germline CDR1 SEHNR, CDR2 FQNEAQ (reference sequence). The CDR3 runs to 16 residues. With V trimmed by 4 bases and J by 6 bases, 10 bases remained unmatched. CDR3 bases: TGTGCCAGCAGCTCACCGGGACAGGGGCGGGTCGATACGCAGTATTTT. It encodes CASSSPGQGRVDTQYF. Full variable domain (rest looked up from reference TRBV7-9 and TRBJ2-3): DTGVSQNPRHKITKRGQNVTFRCDPISEHNRLYWYRQTLGQGPEFLTYFQNEAQLEKSRLLSDRFSAERPKGSFSTLEIQRTEQGDSAMYLCASSSPGQGRVDTQYFGPGTRLTVL.

This clone showed up just once. The J gene is TRBJ2-7, the V gene TRBV2, with 10 bases matching TRBD1. CDR1 and CDR2 from the germline V gene are SNHLY and FYNNEI. This CDR3 spans 16 amino acids. V lost 7 bases and J lost 3; bases outside the gene matches: 12. This CDR3 is CASTDSGDRGLYEQYF. CDR3 DNA: TGTGCCAGCACTGATAGTGGGGACAGGGGTCTCTACGAGCAGTACTTC. Supplemented by reference TRBV2 and TRBJ2-7, the full variable domain reads EPEVTQTPSHQVTQMGQEVILRCVPISNHLYFYWYRQILGQKVEFLVSFYNNEISEKSEIFDDQFSVERPDGSNFTLKIRSTKLEDSAMYFCASTDSGDRGLYEQYFGPGTRLTVT.

CDR3 sequence: CATSSNKIAGEGYEQFF. CDR3 coding DNA: TGTGCCACCAGCAGTAATAAAATAGCGGGAGAAGGGTATGAGCAGTTCTTC. This sequence joins TRBV15 and TRBJ2-1; 9 bases map to TRBD2. Germline CDR1 and CDR2: LNHNV and YYDKDF (reference sequence). V lost 3 bases and J lost 8; bases outside the gene matches: 14. CDR3 length: 17 amino acids.

This chain joins TRBV12-5 and TRBJ2-1, with D possibly matching TRBD1 (6 bases). Trimming removed 3 bases from V and 6 bases from J, with 21 bases in between. The V gene's germline CDR1 is LGHNT and CDR2 FRNRAP. This CDR3 is 17 amino acids long. CDR3 sequence reads: CASGFLLRQGIPNEQFF. The DNA for the CDR3 is TGTGCTAGTGGTTTTCTTTTGAGGCAGGGGATCCCCAATGAGCAGTTCTTC.

The V call is TRBV6-1, the J call TRBJ2-7; 9 positions agree with TRBD1. The CDR3 has 16 amino acids. The trim removed 0 bases at V and 6 bases at J, leaving 9 bases unmatched. Germline V lookup: CDR1 MNHNS, CDR2 SASEGT. Here the CDR3 reads CASSEAVGQGPGEQYF. The CDR3, as DNA: TGTGCCAGCAGTGAAGCCGTCGGACAGGGGCCTGGCGAGCAGTACTTC.

The V gene is TRBV28, the J gene TRBJ1-2; D uncertain. Trimming left V 4 bases short and J 5 bases short, with 11 bases between. CDR3 size: 13 residues. The germline V gene has CDR1 MDHEN and CDR2 SYDVKM. CDR3 region: CASSSARGYGYTF. The CDR3 region has the DNA TGTGCCAGCAGTTCCGCGCGGGGTTATGGCTACACCTTC.

This chain uses TRBV11-2 with TRBJ2-1, with 9 bases matching TRBD2. Trimming removed 1 base from V and 10 bases from J; junction bases left unmatched: 11. The germline CDR1 and CDR2 sequences are SGHAT and FQNNGV. The CDR3 is made up of 16 amino acids. As DNA, the CDR3 is TGTGCCAGCAGCTTAGCCATCGGTAGCGGGAGTAGGGAGCAGTTCTTC. Translated, it gives CASSLAIGSGSREQFF. The full variable domain, in which reference TRBV11-2 and TRBJ2-1 provide the parts outside the CDR3, is EAGVAQSPRYKIIEKRQSVAFWCNPISGHATLYWYQQILGQGPKLLIQFQNNGVVDDSQLPKDRFSAERLKGVDSTLKIQPAKLEDSAVYLCASSLAIGSGSREQFFGPGTRLTVL.

This chain uses TRBV28 with TRBJ1-4; a weak D match, TRBD1 (6 bases). Deletions cut 5 bases from V and 7 bases from J, with 20 bases between. There are 16 residues in the CDR3. The V gene's germline CDR1 is MDHEN and CDR2 SYDVKM. The CDR3 sequence: CASSPIQGWLGEKLFF. Here the CDR3 DNA reads TGTGCCAGCAGTCCGATACAGGGATGGTTGGGTGAAAAACTGTTTTTT.

A remark on this clone: This specimen includes other DNA sequences encoding the same CDR3. The chain is built from TRBV13 and TRBJ2-7; 9 bases match TRBD2. V lost 5 bases to trimming and J lost 2 bases; unmatched junction nucleotides: 10. This CDR3 region has 16 residues. Germline V lookup: CDR1 PRHDT, CDR2 FYEKMQ (reference sequence). The CDR3: CASSPRGGGAAYEQYF. The DNA of the CDR3 is TGTGCCAGCAGCCCGCGGGGGGGCGGGGCCGCCTACGAGCAGTACTTC.

The rearrangement uses TRBV10-3 and TRBJ1-1; TRBD1 aligns across 8 bases. CDR1 and CDR2 (germline): ENHRY, SYGVKD. V lost 4 bases and J lost 3; bases outside the gene matches: 10. The CDR3 runs to 16 residues. CDR3 coding DNA: TGTGCCATCAGTGGCGGACAGGGAGGGGAGGACACTGAAGCTTTCTTT. It specifies CAISGGQGGEDTEAFF.

The V gene is TRBV19, the J gene TRBJ2-7; D perhaps matches TRBD2 (5 bases). This CDR3 has 11 amino acids. CDR1 and CDR2 from the germline V gene are LNHDA and SQIVND (reference sequence). V gave up 10 bases and J gave up 4 bases, with 11 bases separating them. The CDR3 nucleotides read TGTGCCACGGAGGCCGGGTACGAGCAGTACTTC. Its protein is CATEAGYEQYF. Combining the CDR3 with reference TRBV19 and TRBJ2-7 gives the whole variable domain DGGITQSPKYLFRKEGQNVTLSCEQNLNHDAMYWYRQDPGQGLRLIYYSQIVNDFQKGDIAEGYSVSREKKESFPLTVTSAQKNPTAFYLCATEAGYEQYFGPGTRLTVT.

The chain carries TRBV27 and TRBJ2-7; D is undetermined. This CDR3 is 14 amino acids long. Germline loops: CDR1 MNHEY, CDR2 SMNVEV (reference sequence). V was clipped by 1 base and J by 2 bases, with 9 bases between them. The DNA for the CDR3 is TGTGCCAGCAGTTTATGGTCCGGTACCTACGAGCAGTACTTC. Residues: CASSLWSGTYEQYF.

The chain employs TRBV28 and TRBJ1-3, with D perhaps matching TRBD1 (6 bases). V was clipped by 5 bases and J by 0 bases, with 14 bases between them. Germline CDR1 and CDR2: MDHEN and SYDVKM. This CDR3 has 16 amino acids. The CDR3 spells CASSAARGSSGNTIYF. The CDR3 DNA sequence: TGTGCCAGCAGTGCGGCCAGGGGCAGCTCTGGAAACACCATATATTTT.

V is TRBV9 and J is TRBJ1-1; D is uncertain. V lost 4 bases, J lost 3 bases, and 10 bases lay in between. CDR1 and CDR2 (germline): SGDLS, YYNGEE. The CDR3 sequence is 13 residues long. CDR3 bases: TGTGCCAGCAGCCCACACCCATACACTGAAGCTTTCTTT. Its protein is CASSPHPYTEAFF. Filled out from reference TRBV9 and TRBJ1-1, the complete variable domain reads DSGVTQTPKHLITATGQRVTLRCSPRSGDLSVYWYQQSLDQGLQFLIQYYNGEERAKGNILERFSAQQFPDLHSELNLSSLELGDSALYFCASSPHPYTEAFFGQGTRLTVV.